The rows below give T cell receptor beta chains drawn from one sample of a study of CD8 T cells in Susac syndrome. TCRdb re-called the immunoSEQ multiplex PCR reads with MiXCR, one entry per CDR3 protein. The sample consists of around 200,000 distinct CDR3 sequences, roughly 94% of them appearing once. Sequencing input: CD8+ T cells from PBMCs. These TCRs come from a human donor with Susac syndrome. CDR3s include the opening cysteine and the closing phenylalanine or tryptophan. D genes are given only for firm matches. Size is stated for part of the rows, as once, few or many counts, or as a class when the clone is expanded.

>TRBJ1-2|TRBV5-1|NA|NA
CASPSQTARHYGYTF
TGCGCCAGCCCCAGTCAGACAGCAAGGCACTATGGCTACACCTTC
>TRBJ1-3|TRBV29-1|NA|NA
CSVEDLQVSGNTIYF
TGCAGCGTTGAAGATCTTCAAGTATCTGGAAACACCATATATTTT
>TRBJ1-4|TRBV9|NA|NA
CASSVGGAGMGEKLFF
TGTGCCAGCAGCGTAGGCGGGGCGGGAATGGGCGAAAAACTGTTTTTT
>TRBJ2-1|TRBV29-1|NA|NA
CSAMGGSNEQFF
TGCAGCGCTATGGGTGGCAGCAATGAGCAGTTCTTC
>TRBJ2-5|TRBV9|NA|NA
CASSVGYGQGTQETQYF
TGTGCCAGCAGCGTAGGATACGGGCAGGGAACTCAAGAGACCCAGTACTTC
>TRBJ2-1|TRBV20-1|NA|TRBD2
CSARLAGGPTDEQFF
TGCAGTGCTAGGTTAGCGGGAGGGCCGACGGATGAGCAGTTCTTC
>TRBJ1-2|TRBV29-1|NA|NA
CSVGLSDYYGYTF
TGCAGCGTTGGGTTGTCGGATTACTATGGCTACACCTTC
>TRBJ2-3|TRBV14|NA|NA
CASSQLGRSQYTDTQYF
TGTGCCAGCAGCCAATTGGGGCGGAGTCAATACACAGATACGCAGTATTTT
>TRBJ1-1|TRBV29-1|NA|NA
CSVSGRETEAFF
TGCAGCGTTTCCGGGAGGGAAACTGAAGCTTTCTTT
>TRBJ1-5|TRBV12-3/TRBV12-4|NA|TRBD1
CASSDTGGNQPQHF
TGTGCCAGCAGTGACACAGGGGGCAATCAGCCCCAGCATTTT
>TRBJ2-3|TRBV5-1|once|NA
CASSPPGSLTDTQYF
TGCGCCAGCAGCCCCCCGGGGTCGCTAACAGATACGCAGTATTTT
>TRBJ2-7|TRBV2|NA|TRBD2
CASSLTWTSGKQYF
TGTGCCAGCAGTCTGACCTGGACTAGCGGGAAGCAGTACTTC
>TRBJ2-7|TRBV30|NA|NA
CAWSVEFGGFSYEQYF
TGTGCCTGGAGTGTAGAGTTTGGGGGGTTCTCCTACGAGCAGTACTTC
>TRBJ2-7|TRBV4-1|NA|NA
CASSQDMGYEQYF
TGCGCCAGCAGCCAAGATATGGGGTACGAGCAGTACTTC
>TRBJ2-7|TRBV30|NA|TRBD2
CAWSGNPNQLAGLEQYF
TGTGCCTGGAGTGGCAATCCGAACCAACTAGCGGGGTTGGAGCAGTACTTC
>TRBJ1-5|TRBV12-3/TRBV12-4|NA|NA
CASREDVYNQPQHF
TGTGCCAGCAGGGAGGACGTCTACAATCAGCCCCAGCATTTT
>TRBJ2-3|TRBV29-1|NA|NA
CSAHHNADTQYF
TGCAGCGCCCACCACAACGCAGATACGCAGTATTTT
>TRBJ1-2|TRBV11-2|NA|NA
CASSLDSGFAGYTF
TGTGCCAGCAGCTTAGATTCAGGGTTTGCTGGCTACACCTTC
>TRBJ2-7|TRBV15|NA|NA
CATSRAEQYF
TGTGCCACCAGCAGAGCCGAGCAGTACTTC
>TRBJ2-1|TRBV12-3/TRBV12-4|NA|TRBD2
CASSSQAGRSYNEQFF
TGTGCCAGCAGTTCCCAAGCGGGGCGCTCCTACAATGAGCAGTTCTTC
>TRBJ2-1|TRBV7-9|NA|NA
CASSPTRHNEQFF
TGTGCCAGCAGCCCCACCCGCCACAATGAGCAGTTCTTC
>TRBJ2-3|TRBV29-1|NA|NA
CSVEGFIGQQSTDTQYF
TGCAGCGTTGAAGGGTTCATAGGACAGCAGAGCACAGATACGCAGTATTTT
>TRBJ2-2|TRBV7-8|NA|TRBD2
CASSLRLAGVPGELFF
TGTGCCAGCAGCCTTAGACTAGCGGGAGTCCCCGGGGAGCTGTTTTTT
>TRBJ2-3|TRBV7-8|NA|NA
CASSFIGESRDTQYF
TGTGCCAGCAGTTTCATTGGGGAGAGCCGAGATACGCAGTATTTT
>TRBJ2-3|TRBV4-2|NA|TRBD2
CASSQDALAGVSDTQYF
TGTGCCAGCAGCCAAGATGCTCTAGCGGGGGTTTCAGATACGCAGTATTTT
>TRBJ2-5|TRBV19|NA|TRBD2
CASTLSASGEQETQYF
TGTGCCAGTACCCTTTCGGCCAGCGGGGAACAAGAGACCCAGTACTTC
>TRBJ2-1|TRBV11-3|NA|NA
CASRSVRGQFF
TGTGCCAGCAGGAGCGTGAGGGGGCAGTTCTTC
>TRBJ1-5|TRBV5-4|NA|NA
CASSLDGGRNNQPQHF
TGTGCCAGCAGCTTGGACGGGGGTCGAAACAATCAGCCCCAGCATTTT
>TRBJ2-1|TRBV2|NA|TRBD2
CASRGTSGWGNEQFF
TGTGCCAGCAGGGGGACTAGCGGGTGGGGCAATGAGCAGTTCTTC
>TRBJ2-1|TRBV4-1|NA|TRBD2
CASSPVAGYYNEQFF
TGCGCCAGCAGCCCGGTAGCGGGATACTACAATGAGCAGTTCTTC
>TRBJ1-3|TRBV30|NA|NA
CAWSMSGGNTIYF
TGTGCCTGGAGTATGTCAGGCGGAAACACCATATATTTT
>TRBJ2-3|TRBV5-1|NA|NA
CASSLEVEDTQYF
TGCGCCAGCAGCTTGGAGGTAGAAGATACGCAGTATTTT
>TRBJ1-6|TRBV6-1|NA|TRBD1
CASSDRTGNSPLHF
TGTGCCAGCAGTGATCGGACAGGAAATTCACCCCTCCACTTT
>TRBJ2-3|TRBV3-1|NA|NA
CASSPAMGTQYF
TGTGCCAGCAGCCCAGCCATGGGGACGCAGTATTTT
>TRBJ1-1|TRBV7-9|NA|NA
CATAGMNTEAFF
TGTGCCACCGCCGGGATGAACACTGAAGCTTTCTTT
>TRBJ2-3|TRBV12-3/TRBV12-4|NA|NA
CASSLFASSSTDTQYF
TGTGCCAGCAGTTTATTCGCTTCTAGTAGCACAGATACGCAGTATTTT
>TRBJ2-7|TRBV6-5|NA|TRBD1
CASSYSDRELYEQYF
TGTGCCAGCAGTTATTCTGACAGGGAGCTCTACGAGCAGTACTTC
>TRBJ2-2|TRBV9|NA|NA
CASSVGGGTITGELFF
TGTGCCAGCAGCGTAGGTGGCGGTACGATCACCGGGGAGCTGTTTTTT
>TRBJ1-1|TRBV27|NA|NA
CASSLVGGGLNTEAFF
TGTGCCAGCAGTTTAGTCGGTGGGGGGCTGAACACTGAAGCTTTCTTT
>TRBJ2-5|TRBV12-3/TRBV12-4|NA|TRBD2
CASSLLAGGETQYF
TGTGCCAGCAGTTTGCTAGCGGGGGGTGAGACCCAGTACTTC
>TRBJ2-2|TRBV24-1|NA|TRBD2
CATGAGDGELFF
TGTGCCACCGGGGCGGGAGACGGGGAGCTGTTTTTT
>TRBJ1-5|TRBV6-1|NA|NA
CASRQNQPQHF
TGTGCCAGCAGGCAGAATCAGCCCCAGCATTTT
>TRBJ2-3|TRBV6-5|NA|NA
CASSYSWTFTDTQYF
TGTGCCAGCAGTTACTCCTGGACTTTCACAGATACGCAGTATTTT
>TRBJ2-2|TRBV3-1|NA|TRBD2
CASSQGPGGQTGELFF
TGTGCCAGCAGCCAAGGTCCGGGGGGGCAAACCGGGGAGCTGTTTTTT